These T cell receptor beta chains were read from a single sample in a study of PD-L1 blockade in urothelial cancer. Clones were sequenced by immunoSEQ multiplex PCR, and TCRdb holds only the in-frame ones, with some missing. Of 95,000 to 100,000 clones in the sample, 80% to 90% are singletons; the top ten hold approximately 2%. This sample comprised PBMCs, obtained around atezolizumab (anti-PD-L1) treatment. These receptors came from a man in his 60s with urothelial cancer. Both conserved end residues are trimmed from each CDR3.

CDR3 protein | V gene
ASSLGEGRLAEAF | TRBV7-2
ASSTWDRGMGGYT | TRBV28
ASGPGTSGRRNEQF | TRBV12-5
ASSEMAGAYEQY | TRBV2
ASSLGQNYEQY | TRBV5-4
ASSPAGLDYNEQF | TRBV18
ASSEVRYGGQPQH | TRBV6-1
ASSGGQGWIGQPQH | TRBV6-1
ASSEAQGAYGYT | TRBV6-1
ASSMRARNFDEQF | TRBV19
ASSAAGRETQY | TRBV25-1
ASSEAVGLVADTQY | TRBV10-2
ASSSTGQGTQY | TRBV7-7
ASSQVKTSRDTQY | TRBV4-2
ASSLSGLVLGETQY | TRBV28
ASSLGHIDTQY | TRBV5-6
ASRAFRGQNEQY | TRBV6-6
ASSKRARVVPTEAF | TRBV21-1
ASSQDNRDYGYT | TRBV14
ASSSSGRNSYNEQF | TRBV27
ASSLRTGIQETQY | TRBV7-9
ASSLEGGRNIQY | TRBV5-6
ASSLDRDLYNEQF | TRBV27
ASSLTGRDYYGYT | TRBV28
ASTTANYGYT | TRBV2
ASSQDWGWAGSTDTQY | TRBV4-2
ASSWRRYEQY | TRBV7-3
ASSTDRGQILLVSPLH | TRBV5-6
ASSLGTASTYEQY | TRBV5-6
ASSYSRDRNQPQH | TRBV6-5
ASSVDRAEAF | TRBV5-1
ASSGRGEHYGYT | TRBV6-1
ASGRDSGYT | TRBV5-1
AMTSGNTGELF | TRBV10-3
ASSYRGFTQY | TRBV5-8
ASSQLAGGDTQY | TRBV14
ASSLQRATYEQY | TRBV11-1
ATRDRAISNYGYT | TRBV27
SVTGTGSDTQY | TRBV29-1
ASSLRGQLNQPQH | TRBV19
ASSYMRQETQY | TRBV6-5
ASSLRASGRVGGELF | TRBV11-1
AWTRPGISSYEQY | TRBV30
ASSLDRGSEQY | TRBV7-2
ASSTSATVNYEQY | TRBV19
ASGDRARENTEAF | TRBV6-1
ASSLTLAGLSYEQY | TRBV5-1
ASSSNHPGQETKAF | TRBV6-5
ASSYEGEGESGYT | TRBV6-5
ASSYSGPSGGNTIY | TRBV6-5
ASSSVKLAGVTDTQY | TRBV5-4
ASGLSPRGVLPSGANVLT | TRBV12-5
ASSFGAGEIYGYT | TRBV28
ASARQGNNEQF | TRBV5-4